A single sample is the source of the 19 T cell receptor beta chains below, sequenced in a study of post-analysis software for immune sequencing data. Study-wide findings and caveats: With TRBV5-6, TRBV5-1 and TRBV20-1 included, about five TRBV segments were more frequent in patients than in controls.

These receptors' targets are unknown. Carried by the TCR beta cDNA libraries were unique molecular identifiers. One entry per CDR3 protein results from TCRdb running MiXCR on the PCR reads. Among over 700,000 distinct CDR3 sequences listed, 25% to 30% were seen once. Material for sequencing was blood. The origin of the receptors is a girl aged 10-17 years with multiple sclerosis.

This chain uses TRBV7-9 with TRBJ1-2; the match to TRBD1 covers 10 bases. Germline values: CDR1 SEHNR, CDR2 FQNEAQ (reference sequence). J was trimmed by 3 bases and V by 5 bases; bases with no gene match: 9. The CDR3 is 16 amino acids. The DNA for the CDR3 is TGTGCCAGCAGCCGACCCGGGACAGGGGCACACTATGGCTACACCTTC. Its translation is CASSRPGTGAHYGYTF.

This clonotype was observed at least ten times. V usage is TRBV20-1 and J usage is TRBJ2-4, with a weak D call TRBD2 (5 bases). The CDR3 runs to 14 residues. The germline gives CDR1 DFQATT, CDR2 SNEGSKA (reference sequence). Trimming took 3 bases from V and 0 from J, leaving 9 bases between them. The CDR3 nucleotides are TGCAGTGCTAGCGGAGGTCGAGCCAAAAACATTCAGTACTTC. Its protein is CSASGGRAKNIQYF.

This clonotype was observed a handful of times. DNA for the CDR3: TGTGCCAGCAGTCCGGACAGCCGCAATGAGCAGTTCTTC. This encodes CASSPDSRNEQFF. The chain uses TRBV7-9 and TRBJ2-1, with a tentative D call TRBD1 (6 bases). Germline lookup yields CDR1 SEHNR and CDR2 FQNEAQ (reference sequence). The V and J ends lost 6 bases and 6 bases respectively, with 12 bases between them. The CDR3 extends over 13 amino acids.

This chain uses TRBV19 with TRBJ2-3; 10 bases map to TRBD1. Germline V lookup: CDR1 LNHDA, CDR2 SQIVND (reference sequence). This CDR3 has 19 residues. V trimming: 5 bases; J trimming: 3 bases; junction bases outside the gene matches: 17. The CDR3 DNA is TGTGCCAGTAGTGGGACAGGGGCCCTTTTCCGTCCAAGAACAGATACGCAGTATTTT. This encodes CASSGTGALFRPRTDTQYF.

This clonotype was detected a few times. This rearrangement joins TRBV28 to TRBJ1-5; D is unresolved. V lost 3 bases to trimming and J lost 4 bases, with 4 bases between them. This CDR3 comprises 12 residues. The germline V gene has CDR1 MDHEN and CDR2 SYDVKM. CDR3 nucleotide sequence: TGTGCCAGCAGTTTGTTAAATCAGCCCCAGCATTTT. Residues: CASSLLNQPQHF.

The chain links TRBV29-1 to TRBJ2-5; D ambiguous. Germline CDR1 is SQVTM and CDR2 is ANQGSEA. V lost 4 bases, J lost 1 base, and 7 bases lay in between. This CDR3 region has 12 residues. The CDR3 DNA follows: TGCAGCGTTGTCGGCAGCCAAGAGACCCAGTACTTC. Translation gives CSVVGSQETQYF.

The chain joins TRBV4-1 to TRBJ1-5, with 7 bases identical to TRBD1. Germline-derived CDR1 and CDR2 are MGHRA and YSYEKL. V shed 1 base, J shed 7 bases, and the junction held 7 bases outside the gene matches. The length of the CDR3 is 15 residues. CDR3 DNA: TGCGCCAGCAGCCAAGGTGACAGGGCAGGCCAGCCCCAGCATTTT. Protein: CASSQGDRAGQPQHF.

This clonotype was recorded a few times. The genes are TRBV5-1 and TRBJ2-3; maybe TRBD1 (5 bases). The V gene lost 2 bases and the J gene lost 0 bases, with 13 bases spanning the gap. The CDR3 has 16 amino acids. Germline CDR1 SGHRS, CDR2 YFSETQ. The CDR3 region is CASSLLQGSSTDTQYF. The DNA for the CDR3 is TGCGCCAGCAGCTTACTTCAGGGCTCTAGCACAGATACGCAGTATTTT.

V usage is TRBV20-1 and J usage is TRBJ1-5, with D hard to call. In germline, CDR1 is DFQATT, CDR2 SNEGSKA (reference sequence). Trimming took off 6 bases at V and 1 base at J, with 13 bases between the two ends. The CDR3 covers 14 residues. The chain's CDR3 is CSALAGASNQPQHF. Here the CDR3 DNA reads TGCAGTGCCCTAGCGGGCGCGAGCAATCAGCCCCAGCATTTT.

The genes are TRBV6-1 and TRBJ1-4; D not certain. Germline CDR1 is MNHNS and CDR2 is SASEGT. The CDR3 is 15 amino acids. Trimming shortened V by 2 bases and J by 8 bases, and 15 bases separated the two germline ends. In DNA, the CDR3 is TGTGCCAGCAGTGAAACTTGGACGGCGGAAGAAAAACTGTTTTTT. Translation: CASSETWTAEEKLFF.

In this sample, this clonotype turned up a few times. V and J are TRBV28 and TRBJ1-4, with a tentative D call TRBD1 (5 bases). There are 14 residues in the CDR3. V lost 8 bases to trimming and J lost 6 bases, with 16 bases between them. Germline-derived CDR1 and CDR2 are MDHEN and SYDVKM. CDR3 loop: CASVEAGRDEKLFF. CDR3 DNA: TGTGCCAGCGTCGAAGCAGGGAGGGATGAAAAACTGTTTTTT.

This clonotype has a handful of counts. The V call is TRBV18, the J call TRBJ2-1; possible D gene TRBD1, 5 bases. There are 11 residues in the CDR3. Between the trimmed V and J ends, which lost 8 bases and 6 bases, there was a span of 8 bases. Per the germline V gene, CDR1 is KGHSH and CDR2 is LQKENI. CDR3 amino acids: CASLDSNEQFF. The CDR3 DNA reads TGTGCCAGCCTCGACAGCAATGAGCAGTTCTTC.

This clonotype was counted only a few times. The chain has TRBV6-5 and TRBJ2-7, with TRBD2 matching over 13 bases. The germline gives CDR1 MNHEY, CDR2 SVGAGI. The J segment lost 5 bases and the V segment lost 6 bases, leaving 4 bases of the junction unmatched. The CDR3 has 14 amino acids. The CDR3 sequence: CASRPGTSGNEQYF. The CDR3 DNA sequence: TGTGCCAGCAGACCTGGGACTAGCGGGAACGAGCAGTACTTC.

This clonotype occurred many times. The V and J genes are TRBV29-1 and TRBJ2-1, with 8 bases identical to TRBD2. There are 13 residues in the CDR3. Looked up from germline, CDR1 is SQVTM and CDR2 is ANQGSEA. V lost 7 bases, J lost 8 bases, and 10 bases stayed unmatched. In nucleotides, the CDR3 is TGCAGCGCCCTCGGACTAGCTTTGGATGAGCAGTTCTTC. It specifies CSALGLALDEQFF.

V and J are TRBV4-3 and TRBJ2-7; D unclear. V was trimmed by 4 bases and J by 0 bases, leaving 10 bases between them. CDR1 and CDR2 (germline): LGHNA, YSLEER. This CDR3 is 14 amino acids long. The CDR3 sequence is CASSPSSLSYEQYF. In nucleotides, the CDR3 is TGCGCCAGCAGCCCCTCCTCCCTCTCCTACGAGCAGTACTTC.

The sample holds many counts of this clonotype. The chain joins TRBV4-3 to TRBJ2-7; tentatively, D is TRBD2 (6 bases). The V gene's germline CDR1 is LGHNA and CDR2 YSLEER. V was clipped by 2 bases and J by 3 bases, with 11 bases between them. The CDR3 is 14 residues long. CDR3 sequence (DNA): TGCGCCAGCAGCCAACGGCTAGCGTACTACGAGCAGTACTTC. This codes for CASSQRLAYYEQYF.

The rearrangement uses TRBV20-1 and TRBJ1-5; D uncertain. There are 16 residues in the CDR3. Trimming cost V 2 bases and J 3 bases, with 17 bases left between them. The germline gives CDR1 DFQATT, CDR2 SNEGSKA (reference sequence). CDR3 DNA: TGCAGTGCTAGACAGTACTCTGGAAGGGCCAATCAGCCCCAGCATTTT. Translation: CSARQYSGRANQPQHF.

The CDR3 DNA reads as TGTGCCAGCAGCGTAGCGTCGGGACCTTACAATGAGCAGTTCTTC. It codes for CASSVASGPYNEQFF. This chain links TRBV9 with TRBJ2-1; either TRBD1 or TRBD2 may supply D (5 bases each). Germline CDR1 and CDR2: SGDLS and YYNGEE. Trimming removed 0 bases at V and 4 bases at J, with 11 bases between. CDR3 size: 15 residues.

This chain links TRBV6-5 with TRBJ2-5, with D tentatively TRBD1 (5 bases). V lost 6 bases to trimming and J lost 5 bases, with 16 bases between them. This CDR3 is 14 amino acids long. Germline V gene lookup returns CDR1 MNHEY and CDR2 SVGAGI. The CDR3 region is CASRIVSAGETQYF. In DNA, the CDR3 is TGTGCCAGCAGAATAGTATCCGCAGGGGAGACCCAGTACTTC.